Detailed here is one T cell receptor beta chain. Measured with immunoSEQ multiplex PCR; TCRdb has only the in-frame clones, and not every one. The sample holds over a million clones; around 74% are singletons and the top ten take roughly 1.4%. The sample comes from a study of shared clonotypes between healthy human individuals. With 6 bases clipped from V and 5 bases from J, the junction kept 0 bases outside the gene matches. The CDR3 extends over 13 amino acids. The germline V gene has CDR1 WSHSY and CDR2 SAAADI. This clonotype originated in a man younger than 35 in good health. The chain employs TRBV10-2 and TRBJ1-6, with TRBD1 identical over 8 bases. Sequencing was performed on memory CD4+ T cells sorted from blood. Subset reported: CD45RA-negative fraction. CDR3 amino acids: CASRDRDNSPLHF. The CDR3 DNA sequence: TGCGCCAGCAGGGACAGGGATAATTCACCCCTCCACTTT.